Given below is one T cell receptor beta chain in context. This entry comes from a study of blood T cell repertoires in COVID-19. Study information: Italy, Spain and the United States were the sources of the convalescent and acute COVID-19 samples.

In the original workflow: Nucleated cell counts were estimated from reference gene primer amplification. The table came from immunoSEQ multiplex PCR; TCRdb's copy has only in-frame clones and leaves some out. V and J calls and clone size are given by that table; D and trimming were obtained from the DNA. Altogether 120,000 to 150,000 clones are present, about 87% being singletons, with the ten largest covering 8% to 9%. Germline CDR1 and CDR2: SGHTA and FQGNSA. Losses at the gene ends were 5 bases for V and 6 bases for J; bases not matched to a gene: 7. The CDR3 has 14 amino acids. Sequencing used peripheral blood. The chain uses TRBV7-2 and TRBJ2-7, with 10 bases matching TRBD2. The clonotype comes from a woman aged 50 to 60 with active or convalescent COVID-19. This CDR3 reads CASSQSGRVSEQYF. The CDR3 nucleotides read TGTGCCAGCAGCCAAAGCGGGAGGGTTTCCGAGCAGTACTTC.